This T cell receptor beta chain was captured in a study of blood T cell repertoires in COVID-19. About the research overall: Italy, Spain and the United States were the sources of the convalescent and acute COVID-19 samples. PBMCs, B-cell-depleted T cells, or T cells were the source of the cDNA or gDNA that made up the material.

Original analysis: Reference gene primer amplification yielded estimated nucleated cell counts. The table came from immunoSEQ multiplex PCR; TCRdb's copy has only in-frame clones and leaves some out. The DNA gave D and trimming, while V, J and clone size come from that table. This sample has about 120,000 clones; about 85% occur once, and the top ten carry more than 5%. Deletions cut 5 bases from V and 4 bases from J, with 20 bases between. Germline CDR1 SGHVS, CDR2 FQNEAQ. The CDR3 sequence is 16 residues long. One Seattle source followed patients from active infection through their disease course. The chain is built from TRBV7-8 and TRBJ1-1; maybe TRBD1 (5 bases). The receptor's source is a woman aged 55-70 years with COVID-19, enrolled during active disease. Sequenced: peripheral blood. The CDR3 is CASSQTRQGQGTEAFF. For the CDR3, the DNA is TGTGCCAGCAGCCAGACTCGTCAGGGTCAAGGCACTGAAGCTTTCTTT.